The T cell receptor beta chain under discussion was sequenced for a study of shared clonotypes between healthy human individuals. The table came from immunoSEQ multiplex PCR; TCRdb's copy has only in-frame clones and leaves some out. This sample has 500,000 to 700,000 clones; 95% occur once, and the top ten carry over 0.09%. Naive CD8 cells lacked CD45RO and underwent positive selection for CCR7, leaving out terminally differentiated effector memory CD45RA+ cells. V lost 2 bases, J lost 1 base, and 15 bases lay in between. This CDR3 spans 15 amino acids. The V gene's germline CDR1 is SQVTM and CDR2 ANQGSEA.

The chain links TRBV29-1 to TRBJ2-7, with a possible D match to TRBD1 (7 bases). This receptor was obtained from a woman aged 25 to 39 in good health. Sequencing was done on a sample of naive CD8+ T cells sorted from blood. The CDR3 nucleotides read TGCAGCGTTGAATCGGGCCAGGGGGGTTCCTACGAGCAGTACTTC. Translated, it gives CSVESGQGGSYEQYF.